This T cell receptor beta chain was identified during a study of tumor-infiltrating lymphocytes in primary liver carcinoma. Study background: Ranging in age from 30 to 69 years, the patients were men and women. Per sample, productive TCRbeta reads numbered roughly 3.65 to 7.13 million, similar across tissue types. Study-wide findings and caveats: Between tumor regions, pairs overlapped more than tumor-adjacent and tumor-blood pairs did.

Out of unsorted whole blood came the blood RNA, and germline DNA was extracted as well. Chronic HBV infection was present, with no prior treatment. On this clonotype: Its specificity is unknown. One end of the junction is discordant with germline, which a read error may explain.

TCR beta cDNA was prepared out of 450 to 500 ng total RNA by means of a constant-region primer. Libraries of TCR beta came from three nested multiplex PCR rounds with slightly modified ARM-PCR. Running 10 cycles apiece, the first two PCR rounds relied on TRBV1-TRBV30 forward primers together with a C-beta reverse primer. TCRdb re-called the multiplex PCR reads with MiXCR, one entry per CDR3 protein. The sample includes 250,000 to 350,000 distinct CDR3 sequences, around three fifths of them seen just once. CDR3 length: 11 amino acids. CDR1 and CDR2 (germline): SGHAT, FQNNGV. Material: peripheral blood. The J gene is TRBJ2-1, the V gene TRBV11-2; D not certain. The clonotype comes from a woman aged 25-40 years with primary liver carcinoma and hepatitis B virus infection. In nucleotides, the CDR3 is TGCGCCAGCTGCATCAGTAATGAGCAGTTCTTC. This sequence encodes CASCISNEQFF. Combining the CDR3 with reference TRBV11-2 and TRBJ2-1 gives the whole variable domain EAGVAQSPRYKIIEKRQSVAFWCNPISGHATLYWYQQILGQGPKLLIQFQNNGVVDDSQLPKDRFSAERLKGVDSTLKIQPAKLEDSAVYLCASCISNEQFFGPGTRLTVL.